The T cell receptor beta chain described here comes from a study of control samples from healthy donors and cancer patients. Assay: immunoSEQ multiplex PCR; the TCRdb copy retains only in-frame clones and omits some. The data contain about 57,000 clones, around 94% of them singletons. Germline CDR1 reads SGDLS; CDR2 reads YYNGEE. This CDR3 has 16 amino acids. Trimming removed 7 bases from V and 2 bases from J; junction bases left unmatched: 8. The material sequenced was blood. The clonotype comes from a man aged 25-40 years in good health. V is TRBV9 and J is TRBJ2-2, with 10 bases fitting TRBD2. CDR3 loop: CASRPGTSANTGELFF. The CDR3, as DNA: TGTGCCAGCCGCCCGGGGACTAGCGCCAACACCGGGGAGCTGTTTTTT.